This TCR beta chain is drawn from a study of CD8+CD57+ T cells in acquired aplastic anemia. Patients who underwent sequencing had shown CD8+CD57+ cell expansion by flow cytometry. The template for TCR beta VDJ and CDR3 sequence profiling was genomic DNA. TCRdb recomputed calls from the reads with MiXCR, one row per CDR3 protein. The sample holds 90,000 to 150,000 distinct CDR3 sequences, 45% to 60% seen once. Germline V lookup: CDR1 SGHAT, CDR2 FQNNGV. Trimming removed 5 bases at V and 0 bases at J, with 8 bases between. The CDR3 spans 14 residues. This clonotype was sampled from a human donor with aplastic anemia. J is TRBJ2-1 and V is TRBV11-2; possible D gene TRBD1, 6 bases. Sample: sorted CD4+, CD8+, or CD8+CD57+ T cells (not recorded which) from PBMCs. The CDR3 DNA reads as TGTGCCAGCAGCACAGGGAGCTCCTACAATGAGCAGTTCTTC. Its protein product is CASSTGSSYNEQFF.